This entry describes one T cell receptor (beta chain). It lacks a known antigen. No base qualities exist here, and no much larger clone lies one base off it. The data derive from a study of cytomegalovirus exposure and HLA in healthy donors (dated by TCRdb to 2017 to 2019). The study in broad terms: According to a later analysis, the approximately 120 validation repertoires were produced on the same platform as the roughly 700 repertoires of the first cohort. The study was designed to test whether signatures of past pathogen exposure could be identified by cataloging public T cell receptors. Along with the roughly 670-subject first cohort, a separate validation cohort of 120 different subjects was used. The study combined high-throughput TCR immunosequencing, statistical association of individual TCRs with disease status, and machine learning to predict cytomegalovirus infection status.

Here is what the overall study found, with its caveats: In vitro tests confirmed that a few of the cytomegalovirus-associated TCR beta chains recognize cytomegalovirus antigens. Most TCR sequences were seen in very few donors, while some public TCRs were found in many individuals. Subsequent analysis determined that TCRs grouped into clusters in the first cohort also showed a tendency toward co-occurrence across the 120 or so validation repertoires, and 90% to 95% of cluster scores exceeded 0. A later analysis had no HLA typing for the validation cohort, so co-occurrence there was scored across all 130 or so repertoires. In the study, roughly 160 TCR beta chains were listed as associated with cytomegalovirus. The authors suggested that the approach could potentially be extended to other disease states and immunological phenotypes. The classifier was reported to diagnose cytomegalovirus status with high specificity and sensitivity in both the original cohort and the validation cohort.

CDR1 and CDR2 are drawn from the germline V gene: SGDLS, YYNGEE. Trimming takes 4 bases off V and 1 base off J; junction bases not matched to a gene: 10. Measured from the cysteine to the phenylalanine, the CDR3 is 16 residues long. Only the CDR3 portion is preserved as DNA: 48 bases, with reading frame beginning at the first base. Separate from the roughly 650-subject first cohort, the validation cohort of 90 to 150 subjects was the group to which the donors belonged. Receptor amplification or capture employed the immunoSEQ multiplex PCR assay. The original methods were these. A statistical classification framework was developed to diagnose cytomegalovirus status using the catalog of TCR beta chain sequences. The table comes from immuneACCESS by way of TCRdb, which keeps in-frame sequences with V and J called. Part of the clones is missing from these tables; in studies checked, under half for an unresolved V gene and the rest for unknown reasons. V, J and clone size are taken as reported in that table, and D and trimming were inferred from the DNA itself. Present in this sample are about 130,000 clones, over 80% of which were seen just once. The top ten clones comprise 6.2% of the sample.

The sequenced material came from PBMCs. This TCR derives from a woman aged 25-40 years in good health and CMV-seropositive. The V gene is TRBV9 and the J gene is TRBJ2-5, and 7 junction bases match TRBD2. The DNA sequence is as follows: TGTGCCAGCAGCCCCTTTCCGGGACTAATCCAAGAGACCCAGTACTTC. This is translated as CASSPFPGLIQETQYF.